One sample yielded the 25 T cell receptor beta chains listed below, sequenced in a study of Ad26.COV2.S vaccination and SARS-CoV-2 variants. Profiled with immunoSEQ multiplex PCR; TCRdb holds only in-frame clones, not every one. The profile shows some 350,000 clones, about nine tenths of them singletons. The treatment denotes: approximately 18 received Ad26.COV2.S at low or high dose, single or two shots; five or six received placebo; per-sample allocation not given. The investigators took samples on day 63 after the first vaccine or placebo injection. This material consisted of peripheral blood, taken in a trial of Ad26.COV2.S vaccine versus placebo. Receptor source: a person between 18 and 65 years old who received the Ad26.COV2.S COVID-19 vaccine or a placebo.

The chain links TRBV4-1 to TRBJ1-6; 7 bases are shared with TRBD1. Germline loops: CDR1 MGHRA, CDR2 YSYEKL. CDR3 length: 16 amino acids. J lost 7 bases, V lost 0 bases, and 6 bases had no gene match. CDR3: CASSQEPGQPNSPLHF. The CDR3 nucleotides are TGCGCCAGCAGCCAAGAACCGGGACAGCCAAATTCACCCCTCCACTTT.

The V and J genes are TRBV11-2 and TRBJ1-1; TRBD1 matches at 11 bases. The CDR3 covers 18 residues. The ends lost 5 bases at V and 4 bases at J; junction bases unmatched: 15. CDR1 is SGHAT and CDR2 is FQNNGV in the germline V gene. CDR3 in amino acids: CASSPSTGQGARSTEAFF. DNA for the CDR3: TGTGCCAGCAGCCCCAGTACCGGACAGGGGGCGCGTAGCACTGAAGCTTTCTTT.

The chain joins TRBV18 to TRBJ2-7, with D hard to call. Germline V gene data show CDR1 as KGHSH and CDR2 as LQKENI. V gave up 6 bases and J gave up 0 bases, with 6 bases separating them. CDR3 length: 12 amino acids. This CDR3 reads CASSESSYEQYF. CDR3 DNA: TGTGCCAGCTCCGAGAGCTCCTACGAGCAGTACTTC.

V and J are TRBV7-9 and TRBJ2-7; the match to TRBD1 covers 12 bases. Germline V CDR1 and CDR2: SEHNR, FQNEAQ (reference sequence). Trimming at V came to 5 bases and at J to 4 bases, leaving 6 bases not matched to a gene. This CDR3 contains 15 residues. CDR3 in DNA: TGTGCCAGCAGCATCGGGACAGGGGGCTTGTACGAGCAGTACGTC. Translated, it gives CASSIGTGGLYEQYV.

The chain carries TRBV3-1 (or the pseudogene TRBV3-2) and TRBJ1-3; D is uncertain. Trimming took off 4 bases at V and 1 base at J, with 8 bases between the two ends. The CDR3 runs 14 residues. Germline CDR1 LGHDT, CDR2 YNNKEL (reference sequence). CDR3 DNA sequence: TGTGCCAGCAGCCTAACGGGTTCTGGAAACACCATATATTTT. Translating it yields CASSLTGSGNTIYF.

CDR3 amino acids: CASSQNYGYTF. CDR3 DNA sequence: TGTGCCAGCAGCCAAAACTATGGCTACACCTTC. The genes are TRBV7-9 and TRBJ1-2; D ambiguous. Germline V CDR1 and CDR2: SEHNR, FQNEAQ (reference sequence). V dropped 5 bases and J dropped 2 bases, with 3 bases sitting between them. This CDR3 spans 11 amino acids.

The table lists this clone with a few counts. The chain combines TRBV4-3 with TRBJ1-1, with 11 bases identical to TRBD1. V gave up 0 bases and J gave up 2 bases; unmatched junction bases: 8. The CDR3 covers 18 residues. Germline V CDR1 and CDR2: LGHNA, YSLEER. The CDR3 loop is CASSQDRTGGRINTEAFF. CDR3 DNA sequence: TGCGCCAGCAGCCAAGATCGGACAGGGGGCAGGATAAACACTGAAGCTTTCTTT.

This chain connects TRBV6-5 to TRBJ1-5; perhaps TRBD1 as D (5 bases). V was trimmed by 6 bases and J by 1 base, leaving 13 bases between them. The germline CDR1 and CDR2 sequences are MNHEY and SVGAGI. The CDR3 totals 15 residues. The CDR3 loop is CASRYHEGSNQPQHF. CDR3 in DNA: TGTGCCAGCAGATATCATGAGGGGAGCAATCAGCCCCAGCATTTT.

The CDR3 loop reads CASSRRGTGESRNQPQHF. The CDR3 DNA reads as TGTGCCAGCAGCCGCCGCGGGACAGGGGAGTCGCGCAATCAGCCCCAGCATTTT. The chain carries TRBV16 and TRBJ1-5; 10 bases agree with TRBD1. This CDR3 comprises 18 residues. Per germline, CDR1 KGHSY and CDR2 FQNENV. V trimming: 4 bases; J trimming: 2 bases; junction bases outside the gene matches: 11.

The chain joins TRBV13 to TRBJ1-1, with 10 bases lining up with TRBD1. CDR1 PRHDT and CDR2 FYEKMQ come from the germline V gene (reference sequence). Trimming took 5 bases from V and 0 from J; bases not matched to a gene: 6. CDR3 length: 16 amino acids. CDR3 in amino acids: CASSPDRGLLNTEAFF. The CDR3 DNA is TGTGCCAGCAGCCCCGACAGGGGGCTTCTGAACACTGAAGCTTTCTTT.

The chain uses TRBV7-2 and TRBJ1-5; D perhaps matches TRBD1 (6 bases). V dropped 1 base and J dropped 6 bases, with 16 bases sitting between them. This CDR3 comprises 16 residues. The germline V gene encodes CDR1 SGHTA and CDR2 FQGNSA. Here the CDR3 reads CASSLGGGALGQPQHF. Here the CDR3 DNA reads TGTGCCAGCAGCTTAGGAGGGGGGGCCTTGGGTCAGCCCCAGCATTTT.

The chain joins TRBV4-3 to TRBJ1-6; the D gene is possibly TRBD1 (5 bases). The germline V gene has CDR1 LGHNA and CDR2 YSLEER. The CDR3 is 16 amino acids. Trimming left V 4 bases short and J 9 bases short, with 19 bases between. This CDR3 is CASSRDFWGPGSPLHF. The DNA of the CDR3 is TGCGCCAGCAGCCGGGACTTTTGGGGTCCGGGTTCACCCCTCCACTTT.

The chain recombines TRBV18 with TRBJ1-2; D gene unclear. The length of the CDR3 is 16 residues. V lost 2 bases and J lost 2, with 15 bases in between. Germline V gives CDR1 KGHSH, CDR2 LQKENI. CDR3 in amino acids: CASSPSSGARNYGYTF. The CDR3, as DNA: TGTGCCAGCTCACCAAGTTCGGGAGCAAGAAACTATGGCTACACCTTC.

The chain is built from TRBV15 and TRBJ1-1; 9 positions match TRBD1. The CDR3 sequence is 17 residues long. V shed 6 bases and J 1 base; nucleotides not matched to a gene: 12. Looked up from germline, CDR1 is LNHNV and CDR2 is YYDKDF (reference sequence). The CDR3 DNA reads as TGTGCCACCAGGACTGACAGGGGGACGGGTTCGAACACTGAAGCTTTCTTT. It codes for CATRTDRGTGSNTEAFF.

The V call is TRBV10-3, the J call TRBJ1-4; a possible D gene is TRBD1 (5 bases). The CDR3 runs to 12 residues. V lost 0 bases and J lost 13, with 9 bases in between. Germline CDR1 reads ENHRY; CDR2 reads SYGVKD. CDR3: CAISESYQGLFF. In DNA, the CDR3 is TGTGCCATCAGTGAGTCGTACCAGGGACTGTTTTTT.

The chain combines TRBV30 with TRBJ1-1, with no clear D. The V and J ends lost 2 bases and 2 bases respectively, with 21 bases between them. This CDR3 comprises 17 residues. Germline V gene data show CDR1 as GTSNPN and CDR2 as SVGIG (reference sequence). The CDR3 loop is CAWSKARSFPFNTEAFF. CDR3 in DNA: TGTGCCTGGAGTAAGGCGAGGAGTTTCCCCTTTAACACTGAAGCTTTCTTT.

The rearrangement uses TRBV18 and TRBJ1-2; possibly TRBD1 for D (5 bases). Trimming removed 2 bases from V and 10 bases from J, with 20 bases in between. The CDR3 has 15 amino acids. Germline-derived CDR1 and CDR2 are KGHSH and LQKENI. The CDR3 loop is CASSPSRAEGIVYTF. The CDR3 coding sequence is TGTGCCAGCTCACCAAGCAGGGCAGAAGGGATTGTCTACACCTTC.

This clone was detected a few times. The CDR3 DNA follows: TGTGCCAGCAGCAGTCCCTACGAGCAGTACTTC. This gives the protein CASSSPYEQYF. V gene TRBV6-6 combines with J gene TRBJ2-7; D is unresolved. CDR1 and CDR2 from the germline V gene are MNHNY and SVGAGI (reference sequence). There are 11 residues in the CDR3. Deletions cut 6 bases from V and 2 bases from J, with 5 bases between.

The CDR3 spells CASSLAGGDGGQPQHF. CDR3 nucleotides: TGTGCCAGCAGCTTAGCGGGGGGCGATGGGGGTCAGCCCCAGCATTTT. The chain joins TRBV7-6 to TRBJ1-5, with D possibly matching TRBD1 (6 bases). V shed 0 bases and J shed 6 bases, with 15 bases lying between them. The CDR3 has 16 residues. CDR1 SGHVS and CDR2 FNYEAQ come from the germline V gene.

This clone was observed a single time. Other DNA sequences in this sample translate to the same CDR3. This chain uses TRBV4-1 with TRBJ2-1; D call uncertain. The CDR3 contains 11 residues. CDR1 MGHRA and CDR2 YSYEKL come from the germline V gene. Trimming took 1 base from V and 7 from J, leaving 2 bases between them. CDR3 amino acids: CASSQVNEQFF. The CDR3 DNA sequence: TGCGCCAGCAGCCAAGTGAATGAGCAGTTCTTC.

Details on this clone: The limits of the CDR3 on the DNA are not certain, so only TCRdb's listed CDR3 is given. This chain joins TRBV5-1 and TRBJ1-2. Inclusive of both ends, the CDR3 amounts to 16 amino acids. Germline CDR1 and CDR2: SGHRS and YFSETQ. The chain's CDR3 is CASSLELSGPGDGYTF.

The chain has TRBV6-2 or TRBV6-3 and TRBJ2-2; 9 nucleotides line up with TRBD1. J gave up 5 bases and V 3 bases, and 13 bases lay outside the gene matches. The CDR3 runs 18 residues. Germline loops: CDR1 MNHEY, CDR2 SVGEGT. The CDR3 DNA sequence: TGTGCCAGCAGTTATTGGGGGACAGGGAGTCTCCGTACCGGGGAGCTGTTTTTT. It yields the protein CASSYWGTGSLRTGELFF.

The chain combines TRBV7-3 with TRBJ2-2; the match to TRBD2 covers 10 bases. The V gene end was trimmed by 6 bases and the J gene end by 4 bases; junction bases not matched to a gene: 11. The V gene's germline CDR1 is SGHTA and CDR2 FQGTGA. The CDR3 runs 17 residues. The CDR3 region is CASRDLAGDSGTGELFF. In DNA, the CDR3 is TGTGCCAGCAGAGACCTAGCGGGAGATTCCGGCACCGGGGAGCTGTTTTTT.

The J gene is TRBJ1-4, the V gene TRBV5-1; no definite D call. V was trimmed by 4 bases and J by 7 bases, leaving 11 bases between them. The CDR3 sequence is 13 residues long. Germline loops: CDR1 SGHRS, CDR2 YFSETQ. Written as DNA, the CDR3 is TGCGCCAGCAGCGCGTCGTGGGGTGAAAAACTGTTTTTT. It translates to CASSASWGEKLFF.

The CDR3 spells CASSWDLSPGANVLTF. For the CDR3, the DNA is TGCGCCAGCAGCTGGGACCTCTCCCCTGGGGCCAACGTCCTGACTTTC. The chain carries TRBV4-3 and TRBJ2-6; D may correspond to TRBD1 or TRBD2 (5 bases each). Per germline, CDR1 LGHNA and CDR2 YSLEER. This CDR3 comprises 16 residues. V lost 5 bases, J lost 2 bases, and 13 bases lay in between.